This section outlines one TCR beta chain sequence together with its context. The data were taken from a study of blood T cell repertoires in COVID-19. In the study overall: Acute-phase and convalescent COVID-19 samples originated in the United States, Italy and Spain. The cDNA or gDNA used as material had been derived from T cells, B-cell-depleted T cells, or PBMCs.

Original analysis: Estimated nucleated cell counts came from reference gene primer amplification. Here immunoSEQ multiplex PCR was the method, and the copy in TCRdb shows in-frame clones only, minus some. V and J calls and clone size are those listed in that table; D and trimming were worked out from the DNA. The sample includes about 320,000 clones, 83% of them seen just once. The source of this sequence is a woman in her 50s with acute or convalescent COVID-19. Sequencing was done on a sample of peripheral blood.

Here the CDR3 reads CAWDRRGTGELFF. In DNA, the CDR3 is TGTGCCTGGGACAGGCGGGGGACCGGGGAGCTGTTTTTT. The chain is built from TRBV30 and TRBJ2-2; a weak D match, TRBD2 (7 bases). V lost 5 bases to trimming and J lost 5 bases, with 12 bases between them. The CDR3 spans 13 residues. The germline V gene encodes CDR1 GTSNPN and CDR2 SVGIG (reference sequence).